This TCR beta chain was found in a study of CD8 T cells in Susac syndrome. The authors reverse transcribed roughly 0.5 to 1 ug RNA with random hexamers. Using its own MiXCR run on the immunoSEQ multiplex PCR reads, TCRdb lists one record per CDR3 protein. The table records a few hundred thousand distinct CDR3 sequences, 75% to 85% of them present only once. The germline gives CDR1 SEHNR, CDR2 FQNEAQ (reference sequence). V lost 1 base to trimming and J lost 0 bases, with 10 bases between them. There are 15 residues in the CDR3. This clonotype has just a few counts. Through negative isolation, CD4+ and CD8+ T cells were obtained, while TEMRA cells were enriched using FACS.

Sequencing input: CD8+ T cells from PBMCs. This clonotype originated in a human donor with multiple sclerosis. The chain combines TRBV7-9 with TRBJ2-7, with no clear D. CDR3 nucleotide sequence: TGTGCCAGCAGCTTAGGTTTTAGGGTCTCCTACGAGCAGTACTTC. This encodes CASSLGFRVSYEQYF.